These 14 T cell receptor beta chains originate from one sample sequenced in a study of persistence of HIV-infected CD4 T cells. This nonspecific control used anti-CD3/anti-CD28 bead stimulation of CD4+ T cells. Sorting of responding CD4+ T cells relied on upregulated CD40 ligand together with CD69. Their antigen targets remain unknown. The immunoSEQ assay was version 4, run in survey mode. Clones were read by immunoSEQ multiplex PCR, and TCRdb kept only the in-frame ones, dropping some. The sample has about 46,000 clones; around 90% are singletons. The source material was CD4+ T cells sorted from PBMCs after roughly 18-hour stimulation, sampled from a patient who received antiretroviral therapy. These receptors all stem from an adult woman with HIV who was CMV-seropositive.

The V gene is TRBV5-1, the J gene TRBJ2-1, with D perhaps assigned TRBD1 or TRBD2 (5 bases each). Germline V gene data show CDR1 as SGHRS and CDR2 as YFSETQ. The ends were cut back, 3 bases at V and 5 bases at J, with 15 bases in the middle. The CDR3 totals 15 residues. The CDR3 protein is CASSSTRGDDNEQFF. In nucleotides, the CDR3 is TGCGCCAGCAGCTCCACTAGAGGGGACGACAATGAGCAGTTCTTC.

A remark on this clone: The same CDR3 arises from other DNA sequences in this sample as well. The J gene is TRBJ2-3, the V gene TRBV6-4, with 7 bases fitting TRBD2. The length of the CDR3 is 14 residues. Looked up from germline, CDR1 is MRHNA and CDR2 is SNTAGT. Germline trimming cut 2 bases from V and 3 bases from J; bases unmatched to any gene: 2. The CDR3 loop is CASSDGGGTDTQYF. CDR3 in DNA: TGTGCCAGCAGTGACGGGGGGGGAACAGATACGCAGTATTTT.

V is TRBV3-1 (or the pseudogene TRBV3-2) and J is TRBJ1-3; D ambiguous. V shed 4 bases and J shed 2 bases, with 6 bases lying between them. This CDR3 has 13 amino acids. Germline lookup yields CDR1 LGHDT and CDR2 YNNKEL (reference sequence). The CDR3 coding sequence is TGTGCCAGCAGCCCTCGGACTGGAAACACCATATATTTT. Protein: CASSPRTGNTIYF.

In its sample, this clone was seen a few times. This chain joins TRBV3-1 (or the pseudogene TRBV3-2) and TRBJ2-2, with D unresolved. The CDR3 covers 17 residues. Germline CDR1 is LGHDT and CDR2 is YNNKEL (reference sequence). The V end was cut by 4 bases, the J end by 4 bases, with 19 bases between. The CDR3 is CASSPQAVTRATGELFF. CDR3 nucleotide sequence: TGTGCCAGCAGCCCTCAGGCGGTTACTCGGGCCACCGGGGAGCTGTTTTTT.

This rearrangement joins TRBV12-3 or TRBV12-4 to TRBJ1-2; no clear D. This CDR3 is built from 12 residues. V shed 4 bases and J shed 4 bases, with 7 bases lying between them. The CDR3 DNA reads TGTGCCAGCAGTTACCTTCGCTATGGCTACACCTTC. Its protein product is CASSYLRYGYTF.

J is TRBJ2-1 and V is TRBV9; 8 bases line up with TRBD1. The V segment lost 4 bases and the J segment 4 bases; nucleotides outside the gene matches: 7. Germline lookup yields CDR1 SGDLS and CDR2 YYNGEE. The CDR3 totals 15 residues. CDR3 DNA sequence: TGTGCCAGCAGCCCCGCAGGGGGCCTTTACAATGAGCAGTTCTTC. It specifies CASSPAGGLYNEQFF.

This rearrangement joins TRBV18 to TRBJ2-1; TRBD2 matches 13 bases. Germline V gene data show CDR1 as KGHSH and CDR2 as LQKENI. Trimming cost V 3 bases and J 7 bases; bases outside gene matches: 3. The CDR3 has 15 amino acids. The CDR3 protein is CASSPGTSGMNEQFF. CDR3 nucleotides: TGTGCCAGCTCACCTGGGACTAGCGGGATGAATGAGCAGTTCTTC.

This clone appeared a few times. The chain couples TRBV2 to TRBJ2-2; possible D gene TRBD1, 6 bases. The V end was cut by 0 bases, the J end by 2 bases, with 16 bases between. Germline V lookup: CDR1 SNHLY, CDR2 FYNNEI. This CDR3 spans 18 amino acids. In DNA form, the CDR3 reads TGTGCCAGCAGTGAAGCGCGGAACAGGGCACTCAACACCGGGGAGCTGTTTTTT. Its translation is CASSEARNRALNTGELFF.

This clone has a handful of counts. This sample also contains other DNA sequences that code for the same CDR3. The CDR3 sequence: CASSERGRGSPLHF. The DNA for the CDR3 is TGTGCCAGCAGTGAAAGGGGTAGGGGTTCACCCCTCCACTTT. The chain employs TRBV25-1 and TRBJ1-6; D is possibly TRBD1 (5 bases). Trimming took 2 bases from V and 9 from J, leaving 11 bases between them. Germline V CDR1 and CDR2: MGHDK, SYGVNS. The CDR3 has 14 residues.

The rearrangement joins TRBV5-1 to TRBJ2-1, with 7 bases matching TRBD2. V shed 4 bases and J 7 bases; nucleotides not matched to a gene: 5. The germline CDR1 and CDR2 sequences are SGHRS and YFSETQ. The CDR3 runs 13 residues. The CDR3 here is CASSEREGNEQFF. DNA of the CDR3: TGCGCCAGCAGCGAGAGGGAGGGGAATGAGCAGTTCTTC.

This clone occurred once. The J gene is TRBJ1-1, the V gene TRBV23-1; D may be TRBD1 (6 bases). TRBV23-1 is flagged as an ORF with uncertain function. V gave up 4 bases and J gave up 5 bases, with 20 bases separating them. The CDR3 consists of 16 residues. This CDR3 reads CASSLPRQGRRTEAFF. The CDR3 DNA is TGCGCCAGCAGTCTCCCACGGCAGGGGCGACGGACTGAAGCTTTCTTT.

This rearrangement joins TRBV2 to TRBJ2-2; 11 bases match TRBD1. CDR1 is SNHLY, CDR2 FYNNEI, per germline. The ends lost 5 bases at V and 6 bases at J; junction bases unmatched: 5. The CDR3 consists of 15 residues. CDR3 nucleotides: TGTGCCAGCAGTAAGGGGACAGGGGGTCCCGGGGAGCTGTTTTTT. The encoded protein is CASSKGTGGPGELFF.

The J gene is TRBJ1-1, the V gene TRBV19, with TRBD1 matching 11 bases. Losses at the gene ends were 4 bases for V and 4 bases for J; bases not matched to a gene: 5. The CDR3 runs 15 residues. Germline CDR1 and CDR2: LNHDA and SQIVND (reference sequence). The CDR3 region has the DNA TGTGCCAGTAGTACACGGACAGGGGGCATCACTGAAGCTTTCTTT. It is translated as CASSTRTGGITEAFF. Full variable domain (remainder filled in from reference TRBV19 and TRBJ1-1): DGGITQSPKYLFRKEGQNVTLSCEQNLNHDAMYWYRQDPGQGLRLIYYSQIVNDFQKGDIAEGYSVSREKKESFPLTVTSAQKNPTAFYLCASSTRTGGITEAFFGQGTRLTVV.

The chain carries TRBV28 and TRBJ1-4, with 9 bases fitting TRBD1. Germline trimming cut 2 bases from V and 11 bases from J; bases unmatched to any gene: 6. The germline CDR1 and CDR2 sequences are MDHEN and SYDVKM. The CDR3 is 14 residues long. CDR3 sequence reads: CASSLDRGVEKLFF. CDR3 coding DNA: TGTGCCAGCAGTTTAGACAGGGGGGTTGAGAAACTGTTTTTT.